The TCR beta chain described here comes from a study of T cell changes during pregnancy in multiple sclerosis. Data came from immunoSEQ multiplex PCR; TCRdb stores just in-frame clones and leaves some out. The sample comprises 50,000 or so clones, around 90% of which are singletons, and roughly 1.2% rests with the top ten. Germline V lookup: CDR1 KGHSH, CDR2 LQKENI. The V segment lost 3 bases and the J segment 1 base; nucleotides outside the gene matches: 4. The CDR3 covers 17 residues. This receptor was obtained from a female donor in good health, enrolled as a control in a pregnancy study. The chain recombines TRBV18 with TRBJ2-6, with 9 positions matching TRBD1. The sequenced sample was peripheral blood, obtained after pregnancy. CDR3 bases: TGTGCCAGCTCACCGGGACAGGGTGGATCTGGGGCCAACGTCCTGACTTTC. Amino acids: CASSPGQGGSGANVLTF.